This TCR beta chain was obtained from a study of blood T cells in healthy people across ages. Notes on the study in general: Observed TCR beta diversity per million T cells went down as age went up. This fall followed a roughly linear course with age.

On this clonotype: Its cognate antigen is unknown.

Germline values: CDR1 SGHRS, CDR2 YFSETQ. Trimming pared 0 bases from V and 0 bases from J, leaving 11 bases between. This CDR3 spans 16 amino acids. A second PCR of 7 to 11 cycles used a sample-barcoded 5' primer and a J-beta primer mix. TCRdb analysed the 5' RACE reads with MiXCR anew, one entry per CDR3 protein. The sample consists of about 580,000 distinct CDR3 sequences, 40% to 55% of them appearing once. A minimum of 5.5 micrograms of total RNA was extracted per sample. This receptor was obtained from a man aged 80 or over in good health. The genes are TRBV5-1 and TRBJ2-3, with no clear D. Sequenced: blood. CDR3 sequence (DNA): TGCGCCAGCAGCTTGGAGGCAGCGACTAGCACAGATACGCAGTATTTT. Translation gives CASSLEAATSTDTQYF. The variable domain in full, completed from reference TRBV5-1 and TRBJ2-3, reads KAGVTQTPRYLIKTRGQQVTLSCSPISGHRSVSWYQQTPGQGLQFLFEYFSETQRNKGNFPGRFSGRQFSNSRSEMNVSTLELGDSALYLCASSLEAATSTDTQYFGPGTRLTVL.